The subject of this entry is one T cell receptor beta chain. What it binds is unknown. Donors came from a validation cohort of approximately 110 subjects, distinct from the first 666-subject cohort. The entry originates in a study of cytomegalovirus exposure and HLA in healthy donors. In the study overall: The same platform was used for the 100 to 150 validation repertoires as for the approximately 630 first-cohort repertoires, as reported in a later analysis. The study's findings and limits: The tendency of first-cohort TCR clusters to co-occur in the roughly 120 validation repertoires was the finding of a later analysis. Altogether, 150 to 200 TCR beta chains were recorded as cytomegalovirus-associated.

Repertoires were generated with immunoSEQ multiplex PCR, while TCRdb's copy carries only in-frame clones and drops some. Of some 71,000 clones in the sample, about 94% were seen once. The V gene lost 11 bases and the J gene lost 3 bases, with 10 bases spanning the gap. The germline V gene encodes CDR1 MNHEY and CDR2 SVGAGI. The CDR3 runs 12 residues. The TCR was taken from a young woman in good health and CMV-seronegative. The genes are TRBV6-5 and TRBJ2-2; a weak D match, TRBD1 (5 bases). Sequenced sample: PBMCs. In DNA form, the CDR3 reads TGTGCCGTCAGGGTGGACACCGGGGAGCTGTTTTTT. Its protein product is CAVRVDTGELFF.